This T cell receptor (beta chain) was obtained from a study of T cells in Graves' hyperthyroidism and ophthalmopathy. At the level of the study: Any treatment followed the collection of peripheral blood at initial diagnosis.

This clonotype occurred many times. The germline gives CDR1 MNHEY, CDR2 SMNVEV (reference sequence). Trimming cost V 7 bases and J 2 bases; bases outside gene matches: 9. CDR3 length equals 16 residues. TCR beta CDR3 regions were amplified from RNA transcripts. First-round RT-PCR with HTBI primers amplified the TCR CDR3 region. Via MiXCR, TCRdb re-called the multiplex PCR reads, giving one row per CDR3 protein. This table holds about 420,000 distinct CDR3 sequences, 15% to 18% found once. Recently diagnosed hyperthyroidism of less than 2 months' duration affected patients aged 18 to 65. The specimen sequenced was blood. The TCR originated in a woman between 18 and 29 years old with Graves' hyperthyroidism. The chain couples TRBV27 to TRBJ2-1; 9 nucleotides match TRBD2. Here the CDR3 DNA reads TGTGCCAGCAACCCTTTTAGCGGGAGCGCCTACAATGAGCAGTTCTTC. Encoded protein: CASNPFSGSAYNEQFF.